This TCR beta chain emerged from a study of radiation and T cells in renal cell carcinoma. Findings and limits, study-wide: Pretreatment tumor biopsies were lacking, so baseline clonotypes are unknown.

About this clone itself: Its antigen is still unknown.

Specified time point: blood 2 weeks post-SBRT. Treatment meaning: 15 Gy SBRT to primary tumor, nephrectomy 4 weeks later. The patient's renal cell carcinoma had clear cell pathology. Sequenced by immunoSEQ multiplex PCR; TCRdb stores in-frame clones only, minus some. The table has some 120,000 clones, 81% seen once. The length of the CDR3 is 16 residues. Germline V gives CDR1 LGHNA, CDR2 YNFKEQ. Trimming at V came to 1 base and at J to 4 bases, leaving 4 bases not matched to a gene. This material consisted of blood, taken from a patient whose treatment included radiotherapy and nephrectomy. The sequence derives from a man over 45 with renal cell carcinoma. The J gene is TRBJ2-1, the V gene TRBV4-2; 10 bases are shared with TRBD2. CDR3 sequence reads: CASSQVGTSEYNEQFF. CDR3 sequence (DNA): TGTGCCAGCAGCCAAGTTGGGACTAGCGAATACAATGAGCAGTTCTTC.